This T cell receptor beta chain was captured in a study of early T cells in non-severe SARS-CoV-2 infection. Study summary: The sequenced material was bulk RNA from unsorted whole blood, and its chains were unpaired. Study outcomes and limitations: CD4 and private specificities were missed by VDJdb matching, which favored anti-spike CD8 responses.

The CDR3 extends over 12 amino acids. V lost 3 bases and J lost 6, with 6 bases in between. Germline lookup yields CDR1 SGHTA and CDR2 FQGNSA. As part of library construction, unique molecular identifiers were attached to individual cDNA molecules. Via MiXCR, TCRdb re-called the 5' RACE reads, giving one row per CDR3 protein. The table has 60,000 to 90,000 distinct CDR3 sequences, around a tenth seen once. Comments on this clonotype: Its antigen is still unknown.

Sequencing was done on a sample of whole blood. The V and J genes are TRBV7-2 and TRBJ2-4; perhaps TRBD2 as D (5 bases). The TCR comes from an adult who was a healthcare worker with PCR-confirmed SARS-CoV-2 infection or an uninfected control (not recorded which). CDR3 DNA: TGTGCCAGCAGCTTGGGGAGAAACATTCAGTACTTC. Its protein is CASSLGRNIQYF.